These 17 T cell receptor beta chains were sequenced from one sample in a study of shared clonotypes between healthy human individuals. Profiling relied on immunoSEQ multiplex PCR, and the TCRdb table lists in-frame clones only, not all of them. The repertoire holds about 670,000 clones, with 72% as singletons. What was sequenced was memory CD4+ T cells sorted from blood. Subset indicated: CD45RA-negative fraction. The receptor source for this set is a woman aged 30 to 39 in good health.

This chain connects TRBV9 to TRBJ2-7, with a possible D match to TRBD1 (6 bases). CDR1 and CDR2 (germline): SGDLS, YYNGEE. The V end was cut by 2 bases, the J end by 2 bases, with 20 bases between. CDR3 length: 17 amino acids. The CDR3 loop reads CASSVRGKVKITYEQYF. The CDR3 DNA follows: TGTGCCAGCAGCGTCAGGGGAAAGGTAAAAATAACCTACGAGCAGTACTTC.

This chain links TRBV27 with TRBJ2-5, with D possibly being TRBD1 or TRBD2 (5 bases each). The CDR3 contains 16 residues. Germline-derived CDR1 and CDR2 are MNHEY and SMNVEV (reference sequence). The V and J ends lost 6 bases and 2 bases respectively, with 19 bases between them. CDR3 DNA: TGTGCCAGCAGCTACAGAGGGGATTGGCGGCAAGAGACCCAGTACTTC. Translation: CASSYRGDWRQETQYF.

The chain recombines TRBV7-9 with TRBJ1-4; unclear D gene. The CDR3 extends over 15 amino acids. V lost 5 bases and J 4 bases, leaving 14 bases between the germline ends. Germline CDR1 SEHNR, CDR2 FQNEAQ (reference sequence). This CDR3 reads CASSLGAGINEKLFF. The CDR3 bases are TGTGCCAGCAGCCTAGGAGCAGGAATTAATGAAAAACTGTTTTTT.

The chain carries TRBV9 and TRBJ1-4, with 9 bases matching TRBD1. The trim removed 2 bases at V and 5 bases at J, leaving 4 bases unmatched. In germline, CDR1 is SGDLS, CDR2 YYNGEE. The CDR3 loop spans 15 amino acids. CDR3 region: CASSVPGTGNEKLFF. In DNA, the CDR3 is TGTGCCAGCAGCGTCCCCGGGACAGGGAATGAAAAACTGTTTTTT.

The chain links TRBV29-1 to TRBJ2-1; D unresolved. CDR3 length equals 13 residues. Per the germline V gene, CDR1 is SQVTM and CDR2 is ANQGSEA. V was clipped by 2 bases and J by 7 bases, with 12 bases between them. CDR3 sequence reads: CSVEPPWGNEQFF. CDR3 bases: TGCAGCGTTGAACCTCCTTGGGGAAATGAGCAGTTCTTC.

This clone was recorded only once. This rearrangement joins TRBV14 to TRBJ2-2; D is undetermined. The germline V gene encodes CDR1 SGHDN and CDR2 FVKESK. This CDR3 comprises 15 residues. V gave up 1 base and J gave up 3 bases, with 9 bases separating them. Here the CDR3 DNA reads TGTGCCAGCAGCCAAGTCTCCGGGTACACCGGGGAGCTGTTTTTT. Translation gives CASSQVSGYTGELFF. Supplemented by reference TRBV14 and TRBJ2-2, the full variable domain reads EAGVTQFPSHSVIEKGQTVTLRCDPISGHDNLYWYRRVMGKEIKFLLHFVKESKQDESGMPNNRFLAERTGGTYSTLKVQPAELEDSGVYFCASSQVSGYTGELFFGEGSRLTVL.

The J gene is TRBJ2-2, the V gene TRBV19; no firm D call. Germline CDR1 reads LNHDA; CDR2 reads SQIVND (reference sequence). V gave up 6 bases and J gave up 0 bases, with 8 bases separating them. The CDR3 contains 14 residues. CDR3 nucleotides: TGTGCCAGTAGGTGGGCAACGAACACCGGGGAGCTGTTTTTT. It encodes CASRWATNTGELFF.

This clone was recorded at least ten times. The gene calls are TRBV7-9 and TRBJ2-2; TRBD2 aligns across 12 bases. The CDR3 loop spans 17 amino acids. V gave up 8 bases and J gave up 6 bases; unmatched junction bases: 13. The V gene's germline CDR1 is SEHNR and CDR2 FQNEAQ (reference sequence). CDR3 coding DNA: TGTGCCAGCGCCCCTCGGAGACTAGCGGGAGACGCCGGGGAGCTGTTTTTT. Residues: CASAPRRLAGDAGELFF.

The gene calls are TRBV6-1 and TRBJ2-7, with D possibly called TRBD1 or TRBD2 (7 bases each). Trimming pared 6 bases from V and 7 bases from J, leaving 16 bases between. The CDR3 spans 13 residues. Germline-derived CDR1 and CDR2 are MNHNS and SASEGT. CDR3 loop: CASSQGGVWEQYF. CDR3 sequence (DNA): TGTGCCAGCAGCCAGGGGGGGGTCTGGGAGCAGTACTTC.

The chain has TRBV6-1 and TRBJ2-7, with no clear D. V was cut by 3 bases and J by 4 bases, with 7 bases left in between. CDR3 size: 12 residues. The V gene's germline CDR1 is MNHNS and CDR2 SASEGT. The CDR3 sequence: CASSDAPYEQYF. As DNA, the CDR3 is TGTGCCAGCAGTGACGCCCCTTACGAGCAGTACTTC.

The genes are TRBV5-5 and TRBJ1-1; D is undetermined. The germline V and J ends were trimmed by 4 bases and 3 bases, with 10 bases remaining between them. Germline V CDR1 and CDR2: SGHKS, YYEKEE (reference sequence). CDR3 length: 13 amino acids. This CDR3 reads CASSAWGDTEAFF. CDR3 coding DNA: TGTGCCAGCAGCGCGTGGGGTGACACTGAAGCTTTCTTT.

The rearrangement uses TRBV5-4 and TRBJ2-1, with a weak D call TRBD1 (6 bases). There are 16 residues in the CDR3. V lost 0 bases and J lost 0, with 10 bases in between. The V gene's germline CDR1 is SGHNT and CDR2 YYREEE (reference sequence). Here the CDR3 reads CASSLGGPSSYNEQFF. In DNA form, the CDR3 reads TGTGCCAGCAGCTTGGGGGGGCCTAGCTCCTACAATGAGCAGTTCTTC.

The CDR3, as DNA: TGTGCCAGCAGTCGGACTAAGTACGAGCAGTACTTC. Amino acids: CASSRTKYEQYF. The chain is built from TRBV2 and TRBJ2-7; maybe TRBD2 (6 bases). V shed 5 bases and J shed 4 bases, with 9 bases lying between them. CDR1 SNHLY and CDR2 FYNNEI come from the germline V gene. The CDR3 has 12 residues.

The chain links TRBV5-4 to TRBJ2-7; TRBD2 agrees at 12 bases. Germline lookup yields CDR1 SGHNT and CDR2 YYREEE (reference sequence). This CDR3 is 14 amino acids long. The V gene end was trimmed by 4 bases and the J gene end by 6 bases; junction bases not matched to a gene: 5. For the CDR3, the DNA is TGTGCCAGCAGCAAACCGGGACTAGCGGGCGAGCAGTACTTC. Translated, it gives CASSKPGLAGEQYF.

This chain links TRBV13 with TRBJ2-1; D may be TRBD1 or TRBD2 (6 bases each). The CDR3 sequence is 13 residues long. Trimming left V 4 bases short and J 9 bases short, with 13 bases between. Germline CDR1 is PRHDT and CDR2 is FYEKMQ (reference sequence). The CDR3 region has the DNA TGTGCCAGCAGCTCCGGAGGGGGACCTGAGCAGTTCTTC. This gives the protein CASSSGGGPEQFF.

The chain couples TRBV7-8 to TRBJ2-7, with D possibly TRBD1 on 6 matching bases. CDR3 length equals 14 residues. The V gene's germline CDR1 is SGHVS and CDR2 FQNEAQ. Trimming shortened V by 3 bases and J by 0 bases, and 9 bases separated the two germline ends. CDR3: CASSLGAISYEQYF. In DNA form, the CDR3 reads TGTGCCAGCAGCTTGGGGGCCATCTCCTACGAGCAGTACTTC.

The chain carries TRBV19 and TRBJ1-5; weak D call: TRBD1 (5 bases). V lost 3 bases and J 1 base, leaving 10 bases between the germline ends. Germline V CDR1 and CDR2: LNHDA, SQIVND (reference sequence). The CDR3 contains 15 residues. CDR3 protein: CASSIMGPSNQPQHF. The CDR3 DNA follows: TGTGCCAGTAGTATTATGGGGCCAAGCAATCAGCCCCAGCATTTT. Combining the CDR3 with reference TRBV19 and TRBJ1-5 gives the whole variable domain DGGITQSPKYLFRKEGQNVTLSCEQNLNHDAMYWYRQDPGQGLRLIYYSQIVNDFQKGDIAEGYSVSREKKESFPLTVTSAQKNPTAFYLCASSIMGPSNQPQHFGDGTRLSIL.